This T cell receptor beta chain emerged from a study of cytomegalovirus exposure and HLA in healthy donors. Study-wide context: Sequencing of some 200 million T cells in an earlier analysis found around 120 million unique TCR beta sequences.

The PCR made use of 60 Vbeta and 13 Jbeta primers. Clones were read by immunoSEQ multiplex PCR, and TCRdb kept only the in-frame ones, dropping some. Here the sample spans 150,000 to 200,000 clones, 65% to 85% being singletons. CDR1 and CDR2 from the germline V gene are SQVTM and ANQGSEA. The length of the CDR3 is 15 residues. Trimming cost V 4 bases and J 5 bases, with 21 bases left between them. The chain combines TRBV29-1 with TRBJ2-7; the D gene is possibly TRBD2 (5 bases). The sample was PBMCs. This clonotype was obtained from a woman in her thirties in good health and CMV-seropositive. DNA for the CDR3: TGCAGCGTTGGACGAATGACGGGATCCTCTAACGAGCAGTACTTC. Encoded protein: CSVGRMTGSSNEQYF.